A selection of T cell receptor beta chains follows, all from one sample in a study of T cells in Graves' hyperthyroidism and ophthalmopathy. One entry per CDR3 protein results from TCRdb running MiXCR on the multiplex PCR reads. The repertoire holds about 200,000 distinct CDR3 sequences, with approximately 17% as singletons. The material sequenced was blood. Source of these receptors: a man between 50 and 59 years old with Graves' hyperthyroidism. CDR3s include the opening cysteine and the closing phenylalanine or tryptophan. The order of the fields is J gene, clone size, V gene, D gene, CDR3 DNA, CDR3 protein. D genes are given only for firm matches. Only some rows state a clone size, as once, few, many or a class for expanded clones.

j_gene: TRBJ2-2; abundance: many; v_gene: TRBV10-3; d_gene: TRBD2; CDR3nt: TGTGCCATCAGTGAGGCGACTAGCTCTGACGGGGAGCTGTTTTTT; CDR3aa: CAISEATSSDGELFF
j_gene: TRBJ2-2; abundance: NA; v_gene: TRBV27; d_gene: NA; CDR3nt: TGTGCCAGCAGTTTACGGGACACTACGAACACCGGGGAGCTGTTTTTT; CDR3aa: CASSLRDTTNTGELFF
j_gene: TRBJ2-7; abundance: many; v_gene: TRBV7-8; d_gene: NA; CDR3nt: TGTGCCAGCAGCTTACTTCCGGTCTCCTACGAGCAGTACTTC; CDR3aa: CASSLLPVSYEQYF
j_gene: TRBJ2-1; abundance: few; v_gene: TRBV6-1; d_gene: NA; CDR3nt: TGTGCCAGCAGTGACCCCCCGGACTTATCCTCCAATGAGCAGTTCTTC; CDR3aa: CASSDPPDLSSNEQFF
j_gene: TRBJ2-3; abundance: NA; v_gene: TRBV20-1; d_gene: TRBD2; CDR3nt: TGCAGTGCTAGAGCCAGGACTAGCGGGAGGGCGACAGATACGCAGTATTTT; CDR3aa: CSARARTSGRATDTQYF
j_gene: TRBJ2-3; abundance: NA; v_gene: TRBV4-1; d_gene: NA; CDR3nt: TGCGCCAGCAGCCAGGCCTCCGGAGGGCAGTATTTT; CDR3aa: CASSQASGGQYF
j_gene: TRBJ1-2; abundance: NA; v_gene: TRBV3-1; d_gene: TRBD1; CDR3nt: TGTGCCAGCAGCCGCGGACAGGATGGCTACACCTTC; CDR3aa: CASSRGQDGYTF
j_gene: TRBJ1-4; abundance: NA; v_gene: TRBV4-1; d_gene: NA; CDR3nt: TGCGCCAGCAGCCATGGGCCCCTAGTGAATGAAAAACTGTTTTTT; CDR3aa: CASSHGPLVNEKLFF
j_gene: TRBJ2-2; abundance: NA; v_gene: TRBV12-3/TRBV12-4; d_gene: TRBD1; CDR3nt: TGTGCCAGCAGTTATCCGGGACAGGGGATCCCCGGGGAGCTGTTTTTT; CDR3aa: CASSYPGQGIPGELFF
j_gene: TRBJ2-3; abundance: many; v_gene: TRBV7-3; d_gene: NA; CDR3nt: TGTGCCAGCAGCTCCACCGGATTAGCAGATACGCAGTATTTT; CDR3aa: CASSSTGLADTQYF
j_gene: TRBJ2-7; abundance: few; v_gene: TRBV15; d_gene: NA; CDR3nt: TGTGCCACCAGCCTGGGGATCGCCTACGAGCAGTACTTC; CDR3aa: CATSLGIAYEQYF
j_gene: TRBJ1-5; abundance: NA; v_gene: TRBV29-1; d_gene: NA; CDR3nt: TGCAGCGTTGAGGTCTCAGGGGAGGGTCAGCCCCAGCATTTT; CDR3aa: CSVEVSGEGQPQHF
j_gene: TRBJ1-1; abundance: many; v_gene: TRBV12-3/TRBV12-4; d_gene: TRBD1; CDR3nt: TGTGCCAGCAGTTTGATTGGGACAGGGTCCTCTGAAGCTTTCTTT; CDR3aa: CASSLIGTGSSEAFF
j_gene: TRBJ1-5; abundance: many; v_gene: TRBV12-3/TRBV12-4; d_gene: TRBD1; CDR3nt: TGTGCCAGCAGGATACAGGGGAGCAATCAGCCCCAGCATTTT; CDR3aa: CASRIQGSNQPQHF
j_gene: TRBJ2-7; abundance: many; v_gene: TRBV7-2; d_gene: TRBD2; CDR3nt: TGTGCCAGCAGCTTAGGTCCTAGCGGAACCTACGAGCAGTACTTC; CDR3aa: CASSLGPSGTYEQYF
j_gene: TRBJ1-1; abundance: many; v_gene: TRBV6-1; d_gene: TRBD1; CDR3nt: TGTGCCAGCAGCTGGACAGGGCGGGACACTGAAGCTTTCTTT; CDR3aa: CASSWTGRDTEAFF
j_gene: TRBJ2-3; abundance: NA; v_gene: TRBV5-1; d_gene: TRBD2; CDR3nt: TGCGCCAGCAGCTTGGGACTAGCGGGAGTTGTTACAGATACGCAGTATTTT; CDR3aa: CASSLGLAGVVTDTQYF
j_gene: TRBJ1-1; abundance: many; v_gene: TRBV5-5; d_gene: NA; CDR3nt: TGTGCCAGCAGCGTGGGTCCAGGGGTCAACACTGAAGCTTTCTTT; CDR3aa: CASSVGPGVNTEAFF
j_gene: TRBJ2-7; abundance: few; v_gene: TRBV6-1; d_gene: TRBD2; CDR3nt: TGTGCCAGCAGTGAAAATAGTGGCGGACTAGCGGGCTACGAGCAGTACTTC; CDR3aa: CASSENSGGLAGYEQYF
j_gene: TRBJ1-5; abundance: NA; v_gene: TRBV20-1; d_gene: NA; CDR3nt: TGCAGTGCTAGAGCTCAGGACGGAAACAATCAGCCCCAGCATTTT; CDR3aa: CSARAQDGNNQPQHF
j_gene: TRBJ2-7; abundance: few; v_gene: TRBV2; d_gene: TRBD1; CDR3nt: TGTGCCAGCAGTCATCCGCGGGTACAGGGGACCTACGAGCAGTACTTC; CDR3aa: CASSHPRVQGTYEQYF
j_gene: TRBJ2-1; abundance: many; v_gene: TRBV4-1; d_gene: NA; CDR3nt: TGCGCCAGCAGCCAAGGGGGACCTGGCATTGAGCAGTTCTTC; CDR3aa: CASSQGGPGIEQFF
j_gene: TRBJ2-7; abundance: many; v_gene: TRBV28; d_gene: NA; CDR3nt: TGTGCCAGCAGGGAGGGCGGATTCTACGAGCAGTACTTC; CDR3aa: CASREGGFYEQYF
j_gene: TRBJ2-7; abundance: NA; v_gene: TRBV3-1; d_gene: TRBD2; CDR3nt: TGTGCCAGCAGCCAACCGGGGACTAGCGGCTACGAGCAGTACTTC; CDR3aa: CASSQPGTSGYEQYF
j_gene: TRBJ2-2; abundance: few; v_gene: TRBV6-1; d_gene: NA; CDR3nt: TGTGCCAGCAGAAGTAATGCCGGGGAGCTGTTTTTT; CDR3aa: CASRSNAGELFF
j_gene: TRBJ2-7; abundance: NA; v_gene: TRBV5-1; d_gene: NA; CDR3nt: TGCGCCAGCAGCTTGGTTGCCGGGACTGACTACGAGCAGTACTTC; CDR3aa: CASSLVAGTDYEQYF
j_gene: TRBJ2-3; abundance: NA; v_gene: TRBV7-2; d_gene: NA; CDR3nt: TGTGCCAGCAGCTTTGGACAGTTTGGGGTAGATACGCAGTATTTT; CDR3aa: CASSFGQFGVDTQYF
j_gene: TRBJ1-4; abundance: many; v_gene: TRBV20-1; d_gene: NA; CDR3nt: TGCAGTGCTAGCCGGACAGACGCAACTAATGAAAAACTGTTTTTT; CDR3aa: CSASRTDATNEKLFF
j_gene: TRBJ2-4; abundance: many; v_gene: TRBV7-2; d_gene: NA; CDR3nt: TGTGCCAGCAGCCCCCTAGCTACGCTAGCCAAAAACATTCAGTACTTC; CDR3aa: CASSPLATLAKNIQYF
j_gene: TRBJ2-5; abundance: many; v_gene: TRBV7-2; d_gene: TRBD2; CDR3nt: TGTGCCAGCAGCTTAAACGGGAGGGCCCAAGAGACCCAGTACTTC; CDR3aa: CASSLNGRAQETQYF
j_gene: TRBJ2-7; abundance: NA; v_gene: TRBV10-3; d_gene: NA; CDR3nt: TGTGCCATCAGTGCTCAGGCCTACGAGCAGTACTTC; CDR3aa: CAISAQAYEQYF
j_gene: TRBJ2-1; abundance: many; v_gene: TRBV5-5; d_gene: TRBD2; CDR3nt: TGTGCCAGCAGCTTCGGGGGGGCCGCTAGCGGAGACAATGAGCAGTTCTTC; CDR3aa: CASSFGGAASGDNEQFF
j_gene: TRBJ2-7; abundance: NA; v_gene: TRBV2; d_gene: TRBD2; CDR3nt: TGTGCCAGCAGTGAAGCCTCTCTAGCGGGGTCTTACGAGCAGTACTTC; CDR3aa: CASSEASLAGSYEQYF
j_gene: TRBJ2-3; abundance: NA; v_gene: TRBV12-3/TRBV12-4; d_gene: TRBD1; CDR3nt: TGTGCCGGCAGTTGGCCGGGAGTCACAGGGGGTCCGGCAGATACGCAGTATTTT; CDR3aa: CAGSWPGVTGGPADTQYF
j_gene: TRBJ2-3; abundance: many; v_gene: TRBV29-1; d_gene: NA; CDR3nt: TGCAGCGTTGAAGATTCACAGGCCTACACAGATACGCAGTATTTT; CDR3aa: CSVEDSQAYTDTQYF
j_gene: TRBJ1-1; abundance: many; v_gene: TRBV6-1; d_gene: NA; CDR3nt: TGTGCCAGCAGCCCTGGCGAGAGGCCGGGCACTGAAGCTTTCTTT; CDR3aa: CASSPGERPGTEAFF
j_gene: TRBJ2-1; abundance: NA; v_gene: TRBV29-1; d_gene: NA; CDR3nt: TGCAGCGTTGAAGATCAGGGGGGCTCCTACAATGAGCAGTTCTTC; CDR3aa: CSVEDQGGSYNEQFF
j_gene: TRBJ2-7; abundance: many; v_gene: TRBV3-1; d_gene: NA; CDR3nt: TGTGCCAGCAGCCAAGCACGGAACCCCTACGAGCAGTACTTC; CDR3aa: CASSQARNPYEQYF
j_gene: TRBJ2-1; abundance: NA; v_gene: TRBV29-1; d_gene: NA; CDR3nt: TGCAGCGTTGCCTCGGAGGGAGCGGGTGAGCAGTTCTTC; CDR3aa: CSVASEGAGEQFF
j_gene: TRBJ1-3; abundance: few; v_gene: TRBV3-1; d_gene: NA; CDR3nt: TGTGCCAGCAGCCTCAATACGGGAAGCACCATATATTTT; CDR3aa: CASSLNTGSTIYF
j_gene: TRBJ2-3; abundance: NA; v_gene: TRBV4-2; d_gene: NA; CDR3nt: TGTGCCAGCAGCCAAGGCGCCAGGGGCGCAGGGGATACGCAGTATTTT; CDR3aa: CASSQGARGAGDTQYF
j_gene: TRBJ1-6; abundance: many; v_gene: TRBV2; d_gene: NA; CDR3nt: TGTGCCAGCAGTGAAGTGGGAGATAATTCACCCCTCCACTTT; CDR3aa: CASSEVGDNSPLHF
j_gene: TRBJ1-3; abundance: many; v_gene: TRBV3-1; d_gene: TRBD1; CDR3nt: TGTGCCAGCAGCCGACAGGGTGGTGGAAACACCATATATTTT; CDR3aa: CASSRQGGGNTIYF
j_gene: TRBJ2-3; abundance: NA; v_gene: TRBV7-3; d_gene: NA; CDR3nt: TGTGCCAGCAGCTTAACGGGCCCCACAGATACGCAGTATTTT; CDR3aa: CASSLTGPTDTQYF